Each of the 23 T cell receptor beta chains below was sequenced from the same sample in a study of human T cells and chemical hapten exposure. TCRdb recomputed calls from the RACE reads with MiXCR, one row per CDR3 protein. This table has roughly 51,000 distinct CDR3 sequences, roughly a tenth appearing once. Indicated time point: pre-sensitization, week 0. Treatment reported: therapeutic diphenylcyclopropenone sensitization with weekly scalp DPC. The source material was whole blood, sampled in connection with sensitization to the hapten diphenylcyclopropenone (DPC). The receptors derive from a man in his forties or fifties with alopecia areata. Some clones in this sample may be carry-over from other donors' samples.

J is TRBJ2-2 and V is TRBV7-3; D perhaps matches TRBD1 (6 bases). The length of the CDR3 is 15 residues. Germline CDR1 SGHTA, CDR2 FQGTGA. Trimming pared 0 bases from V and 2 bases from J, leaving 7 bases between. CDR3 bases: TGTGCCAGCAGCTTAACGGGACATAACACCGGGGAGCTGTTTTTT. Translation gives CASSLTGHNTGELFF.

This clonotype occurred many times. An end of the junction differs from the germline gene, which may be a read error. The chain couples TRBV6-1 to TRBJ2-1, with 9 bases that match TRBD2. This CDR3 spans 14 amino acids. Germline V lookup: CDR1 MNHNS, CDR2 SASEGT. The CDR3 region is CASSESPRGTSFIF. The CDR3 region has the DNA TGTGCCAGCAGTGAATCTCCCCGCGGGACTAGCTTCATCTTC.

V is TRBV25-1 and J is TRBJ1-5; D is uncertain. This CDR3 contains 12 residues. Germline V gene lookup returns CDR1 MGHDK and CDR2 SYGVNS. Between the trimmed V and J ends, which lost 2 bases and 2 bases, there was a span of 1 base. The CDR3 bases are TGTGCCAGCAGTGAAGGCAATCAGCCCCAGCATTTT. Encoded protein: CASSEGNQPQHF.

This clonotype was found once. A read error may produce the germline difference seen at one junction end. The chain recombines TRBV5-1 with TRBJ2-5; the D gene is possibly TRBD1 (5 bases). The CDR3 extends over 15 amino acids. Germline V lookup: CDR1 SGHRS, CDR2 YFSETQ. This CDR3 is CASKGQGTGQETQYF. The CDR3 bases are TGTGCCAGCAAAGGGCAGGGAACTGGCCAAGAGACCCAGTACTTC. Supplemented by reference TRBV5-1 and TRBJ2-5, the full variable domain reads KAGVTQTPRYLIKTRGQQVTLSCSPISGHRSVSWYQQTPGQGLQFLFEYFSETQRNKGNFPGRFSGRQFSNSRSEMNVSTLELGDSALYLCASKGQGTGQETQYFGPGTRLLVL.

This clonotype was picked up a small number of times. This chain uses TRBV2 with TRBJ1-5; TRBD1 agrees at 10 bases. CDR1 is SNHLY and CDR2 is FYNNEI in the germline V gene. V dropped 6 bases and J dropped 4; count of bases not matched to a gene: 6. This CDR3 has 15 amino acids. The CDR3 sequence is CASSRDRGFNQPQHF. CDR3 nucleotides: TGTGCCAGCAGCAGGGACAGGGGCTTTAATCAGCCCCAGCATTTT.

This chain joins TRBV10-2 and TRBJ2-2; D ambiguous. Trimming shortened V by 8 bases and J by 5 bases, and 6 bases separated the two germline ends. This CDR3 contains 11 residues. Per germline, CDR1 WSHSY and CDR2 SAAADI. The CDR3 reads CASGITGELFF. The CDR3, as DNA: TGCGCCAGCGGGATTACCGGGGAGCTGTTTTTT.

The rearrangement links TRBV12-3 or TRBV12-4 to TRBJ2-5; D uncertain. The germline V and J ends were trimmed by 3 bases and 3 bases, with 11 bases remaining between them. The CDR3 sequence is 14 residues long. The CDR3 is CASSLSLTKETQYF. In DNA, the CDR3 is TGTGCCAGCAGTTTGTCCTTAACAAAAGAGACCCAGTACTTC.

This clonotype showed up just a few times. This sequence joins TRBV14 and TRBJ2-1; 8 bases line up with TRBD2. Trimming at V came to 3 bases and at J to 7 bases, leaving 14 bases not matched to a gene. The CDR3 has 17 residues. CDR1 SGHDN and CDR2 FVKESK come from the germline V gene. This chain's CDR3 is CASSQASGRRLRNEQFF. CDR3 coding DNA: TGTGCCAGCAGCCAGGCAAGCGGGAGACGTCTTCGGAATGAGCAGTTCTTC.

This clonotype was detected many times. V usage is TRBV7-2 and J usage is TRBJ1-5; D remains ambiguous. Trimming took off 7 bases at V and 3 bases at J, with 16 bases between the two ends. This CDR3 region has 15 residues. Germline CDR1 reads SGHTA; CDR2 reads FQGNSA. As DNA, the CDR3 is TGTGCCAGCACCTCGGCAGGAGGATTCAATCAGCCCCAGCATTTT. Residues: CASTSAGGFNQPQHF.

This clonotype was observed a handful of times. This rearrangement joins TRBV24-1 to TRBJ2-7, with D uncertain. Trimming stripped 4 bases from V and 1 base from J, with 10 bases between. Looked up from germline, CDR1 is KGHDR and CDR2 is SFDVKD. The CDR3 runs 14 residues. The CDR3 loop reads CATSDSGPSYEQYF. For the CDR3, the DNA is TGTGCCACCAGTGACTCTGGACCTTCCTACGAGCAGTACTTC.

This chain joins TRBV7-2 and TRBJ2-5; tentative D call: TRBD1 (6 bases). Trimming removed 7 bases from V and 5 bases from J, with 11 bases in between. The CDR3 is made up of 12 amino acids. Germline V gene sequence: CDR1 SGHTA, CDR2 FQGNSA. The CDR3 loop is CASTQGGETQYF. The CDR3 nucleotides are TGTGCCAGCACACAGGGTGGGGAGACCCAGTACTTC.

This clonotype was observed at least ten times. The gene calls are TRBV12-3 or TRBV12-4 and TRBJ2-4; unclear D gene. Trimming took 1 base from V and 0 from J, leaving 7 bases between them. This CDR3 has 15 amino acids. In nucleotides, the CDR3 is TGTGCCAGCAGTTTAGACGGCTTAGCCAAAAACATTCAGTACTTC. Its translation: CASSLDGLAKNIQYF.

The chain uses TRBV9 and TRBJ2-7, with D possibly matching TRBD1 (5 bases). The CDR3 is 14 amino acids. Germline loops: CDR1 SGDLS, CDR2 YYNGEE. V was clipped by 3 bases and J by 2 bases, with 12 bases between them. This chain's CDR3 is CASSAQDTAYEQYF. Written as DNA, the CDR3 is TGTGCCAGCAGCGCACAGGACACGGCCTACGAGCAGTACTTC.

This clonotype was detected a few times. The genes are TRBV11-2 and TRBJ2-7, with a weak D call TRBD1 (5 bases). Looked up from germline, CDR1 is SGHAT and CDR2 is FQNNGV. The CDR3 contains 16 residues. V was clipped by 5 bases and J by 3 bases, with 20 bases between them. The CDR3 here is CASSPTQVGLGYEQYF. The CDR3 DNA reads as TGTGCCAGCAGCCCAACCCAAGTGGGGCTTGGCTACGAGCAGTACTTC.

In DNA, the CDR3 is TGTGCCAGCAGCTTAGGTCGACTCTCCTACGAGCAGTACTTC. As protein: CASSLGRLSYEQYF. The V call is TRBV7-2, the J call TRBJ2-7; no clear D gene. Germline V gene data show CDR1 as SGHTA and CDR2 as FQGNSA. V gave up 1 base and J gave up 0 bases, with 7 bases separating them. CDR3 length: 14 amino acids.

This rearrangement joins TRBV4-1 to TRBJ1-2, with no clear D. Germline V lookup: CDR1 MGHRA, CDR2 YSYEKL. CDR3 length: 13 residues. V gave up 0 bases and J gave up 4 bases, with 6 bases separating them. The CDR3 spells CASSQEASYGYTF. Here the CDR3 DNA reads TGCGCCAGCAGCCAAGAGGCAAGCTATGGCTACACCTTC.

This clonotype was counted at least ten times. The chain carries TRBV28 and TRBJ1-2; D uncertain. V was clipped by 7 bases and J by 4 bases, with 10 bases between them. Germline CDR1 MDHEN, CDR2 SYDVKM. This CDR3 spans 12 amino acids. This chain's CDR3 is CASTSRVYGYTF. CDR3 bases: TGTGCCAGCACCTCACGGGTCTATGGCTACACCTTC.

In this sample, this clonotype turned up many times. The chain has TRBV27 and TRBJ1-1; D is possibly TRBD1 (5 bases). Germline CDR1 is MNHEY and CDR2 is SMNVEV (reference sequence). Trimming took off 2 bases at V and 6 bases at J, with 13 bases between the two ends. There are 14 residues in the CDR3. The CDR3 bases are TGTGCCAGCAGTTTAAGGCCCGGGGCGCCTGAAGCTTTCTTT. This translates into CASSLRPGAPEAFF.

The rearrangement links TRBV11-2 to TRBJ2-2; tentative D call: TRBD1 (6 bases). CDR3 length equals 17 residues. Trimming shortened V by 0 bases and J by 0 bases, and 11 bases separated the two germline ends. Germline V gene sequence: CDR1 SGHAT, CDR2 FQNNGV. The CDR3 DNA sequence: TGTGCCAGCAGCTTAGACAGGGGAAGGTCGAACACCGGGGAGCTGTTTTTT. The encoded protein is CASSLDRGRSNTGELFF. The whole variable domain, filled in from reference TRBV11-2 and TRBJ2-2, reads EAGVAQSPRYKIIEKRQSVAFWCNPISGHATLYWYQQILGQGPKLLIQFQNNGVVDDSQLPKDRFSAERLKGVDSTLKIQPAKLEDSAVYLCASSLDRGRSNTGELFFGEGSRLTVL.

This chain uses TRBV5-4 with TRBJ2-1; 8 bases align to TRBD2. The CDR3 has 15 amino acids. J lost 9 bases, V lost 6 bases, and 14 bases had no gene match. Germline CDR1 and CDR2: SGHNT and YYREEE (reference sequence). CDR3 DNA sequence: TGTGCCAGCACACCCCCCGGGGGCAGCGGGGGTGAGCAGTTCTTC. Protein: CASTPPGGSGGEQFF.

The rearrangement uses TRBV28 and TRBJ2-7; D unresolved. V lost 2 bases to trimming and J lost 6 bases, with 8 bases between them. Germline-derived CDR1 and CDR2 are MDHEN and SYDVKM. The CDR3 extends over 12 amino acids. The CDR3 DNA reads TGTGCCAGCAGTTTAAGAGGCCGCGAGCAGTACTTC. It translates to CASSLRGREQYF.

This clonotype was picked up a small number of times. J is TRBJ2-7 and V is TRBV20-1; 8 nucleotides match TRBD1. The CDR3 runs 15 residues. Germline loops: CDR1 DFQATT, CDR2 SNEGSKA (reference sequence). Unmatched junction bases numbered 13, after V lost 5 bases and J lost 4 bases. DNA of the CDR3: TGCAGTGCTCCCCGACGGGCAGGGGGCTTGTACGAGCAGTACTTC. This translates into CSAPRRAGGLYEQYF.

This clonotype has more than one count but fewer than ten. The genes are TRBV28 and TRBJ2-3, with a tentative D call TRBD1 (6 bases). V was cut by 5 bases and J by 5 bases, with 8 bases left in between. The CDR3 runs to 12 residues. In germline, CDR1 is MDHEN, CDR2 SYDVKM. The CDR3 region has the DNA TGTGCCAGCAGTCCCAGGGGAGATACGCAGTATTTT. It specifies CASSPRGDTQYF.